This record covers a single T cell receptor (beta chain). The antigen is unknown. The data belong to a study of T cell responses to AZD1222 COVID-19 vaccine. Study-level results: Baseline testing showed seropositivity in only a handful of AZD1222 recipients.

The CDR3 has 15 residues. Trimming shortened V by 0 bases and J by 4 bases, and 12 bases separated the two germline ends. Germline CDR1 and CDR2: MNHEY and SVGAGI. Assay: immunoSEQ multiplex PCR; the TCRdb copy retains only in-frame clones and omits some. The sample has approximately 140,000 clones, 80% to 95% seen once. J is TRBJ2-5 and V is TRBV6-5; tentatively, D is TRBD2 (5 bases). The material sequenced was peripheral blood, taken 28 days after the second AZD1222 dose. The receptor was isolated from an adult who received the AZD1222 COVID-19 vaccine. In nucleotides, the CDR3 is TGTGCCAGCAGTTACTCAGAGGGTACTGTAGAGACCCAGTACTTC. Its protein product is CASSYSEGTVETQYF.